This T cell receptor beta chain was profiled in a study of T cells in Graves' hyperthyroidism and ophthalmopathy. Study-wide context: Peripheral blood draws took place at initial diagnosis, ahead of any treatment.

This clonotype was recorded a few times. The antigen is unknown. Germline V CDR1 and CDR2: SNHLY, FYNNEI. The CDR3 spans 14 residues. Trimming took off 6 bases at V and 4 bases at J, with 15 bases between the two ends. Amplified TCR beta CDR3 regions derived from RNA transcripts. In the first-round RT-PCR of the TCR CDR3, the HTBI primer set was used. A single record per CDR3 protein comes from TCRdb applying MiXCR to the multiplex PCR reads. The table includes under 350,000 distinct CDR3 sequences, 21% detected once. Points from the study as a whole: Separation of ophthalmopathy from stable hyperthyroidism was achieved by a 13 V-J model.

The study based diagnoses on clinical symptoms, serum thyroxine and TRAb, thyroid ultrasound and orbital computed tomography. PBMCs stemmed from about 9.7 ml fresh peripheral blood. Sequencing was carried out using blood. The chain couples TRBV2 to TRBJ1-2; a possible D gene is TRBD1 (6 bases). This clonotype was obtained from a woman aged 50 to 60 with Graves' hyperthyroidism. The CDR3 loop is CASRGGGVLYGYTF. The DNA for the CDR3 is TGTGCCAGCAGAGGAGGGGGGGTTCTCTATGGCTACACCTTC.